A selection of T cell receptor beta chains follows, all from one sample in a study of T cells in localized non-small cell lung cancer. Generated by immunoSEQ multiplex PCR, the TCRdb table keeps only in-frame clones and is missing some. The table lists 45,000 or so clones, around nine tenths of them singletons. Sample: PBMCs, taken before any cancer treatment. The receptors originated from a woman between 35 and 75 years old with stage II lung adenocarcinoma. Both conserved end residues are part of each CDR3. A D gene is named only where the DNA matches it firmly. The size entry is marked missing in some rows and otherwise reads once, few, many or a size class.

v_call	clone_size	j_call	d_call	cdr3_aa	cdr3_nt
TRBV25-1	few	TRBJ1-2	NA	CASSDIRGTYGYTF	TGTGCCAGCAGTGATATCCGGGGGACCTATGGCTACACCTTC
TRBV6-5	NA	TRBJ1-1	NA	CASSYSSADRTSEAFF	TGTGCCAGCAGTTACTCGAGTGCCGACAGGACCTCTGAAGCTTTCTTT
TRBV2	once	TRBJ1-4	NA	CASRGQSGSNEKLFF	TGTGCCAGCAGAGGACAGTCTGGTAGTAATGAAAAACTGTTTTTT
TRBV15	NA	TRBJ2-5	NA	CATSRDPDGARQYF	TGTGCCACCAGCAGAGATCCGGACGGAGCAAGGCAGTACTTC
TRBV2	NA	TRBJ2-5	NA	CATRRAAGGRETQYF	TGTGCCACCCGGAGGGCTGCAGGGGGGCGGGAGACCCAGTACTTC
TRBV10-3	NA	TRBJ2-5	TRBD1	CAISEEGQGTETQYF	TGTGCCATCAGTGAGGAAGGACAGGGTACCGAGACCCAGTACTTC
TRBV11-3	NA	TRBJ2-3	NA	CASSLEGRSTDTQYF	TGTGCCAGCAGCTTAGAGGGCAGGAGCACAGATACGCAGTATTTT
TRBV7-9	NA	TRBJ1-2	NA	CASSLVNYGYTF	TGTGCCAGCAGCTTAGTAAACTATGGCTACACCTTC
TRBV7-8	NA	TRBJ2-7	NA	CASSISGQGPYEQYF	TGTGCCAGCAGCATCTCGGGGCAGGGGCCCTACGAGCAGTACTTC
TRBV29-1	NA	TRBJ1-1	NA	CSVRTRVTEAFF	TGCAGCGTCCGGACCAGAGTCACTGAAGCTTTCTTT
TRBV19	NA	TRBJ2-3	TRBD2	CASSGGTSGSPSTDTQYF	TGTGCCAGTAGTGGGGGGACTAGCGGGAGCCCAAGCACAGATACGCAGTATTTT
TRBV28	NA	TRBJ1-2	NA	CASSQESQGSGYTF	TGTGCCAGCAGTCAGGAGTCCCAGGGTTCTGGCTACACCTTC
TRBV5-1	NA	TRBJ2-3	NA	CASSLGRARDTQYF	TGCGCCAGCAGCTTAGGAAGGGCGAGAGATACGCAGTATTTT
TRBV28	NA	TRBJ1-3	NA	CASRSPGAPSGNTIYF	TGTGCCAGCAGATCCCCCGGGGCGCCCTCTGGAAACACCATATATTTT